A selection of T cell receptor beta chains follows, all from one sample in a study of a mutant IDH1 vaccine in newly diagnosed glioma. The table came from immunoSEQ multiplex PCR; TCRdb's copy has only in-frame clones and leaves some out. The sample contains tens of thousands of clones, roughly four fifths of which appear only once. No antigen has been identified for these receptors. The source was PBMCs, collected from a glioma patient whose treatment included an IDH1 peptide vaccine. Receptor source: a man aged 25 to 45 with glioma. Both conserved end residues are part of each CDR3. Each record gives: D gene, clone size, V gene, J gene, CDR3 DNA, CDR3 protein. The D gene is left open where the match is weak. Size is omitted from some rows. Given values are once, few, many or a class for expanded clones.

d_gene: NA
abundance: NA
v_gene: TRBV9
j_gene: TRBJ1-1
CDR3nt: TGTGCCAGCGCGGGAGGGGTGACGGGTACTGAAGCTTTCTTT
CDR3aa: CASAGGVTGTEAFF

d_gene: TRBD1
abundance: NA
v_gene: TRBV6-4
j_gene: TRBJ1-6
CDR3nt: TGTGCCAGCAGTGTAGGACAGGGGATGCCCCTCCACTTT
CDR3aa: CASSVGQGMPLHF

d_gene: NA
abundance: NA
v_gene: TRBV6-4
j_gene: TRBJ1-1
CDR3nt: TGTGCCAGCAGTGAATCCACAGAAAACACTGAAGCTTTCTTT
CDR3aa: CASSESTENTEAFF

d_gene: NA
abundance: NA
v_gene: TRBV6-1
j_gene: TRBJ2-2
CDR3nt: TGTGCCAGCAGTGAGCAGGAGGCGAGGGGAGGCGGGGAGCTGTTTTTT
CDR3aa: CASSEQEARGGGELFF

d_gene: NA
abundance: NA
v_gene: TRBV5-6
j_gene: TRBJ2-1
CDR3nt: TGTGCCCATGAATGGGGTGGCTTCTACAATGAGCAGTTCTTC
CDR3aa: CAHEWGGFYNEQFF

d_gene: TRBD2
abundance: few
v_gene: TRBV4-2
j_gene: TRBJ2-1
CDR3nt: TGTGCCAGCAGCCAAGGGTCCGGGACTAGCGGGAGCAATGAGCAGTTCTTC
CDR3aa: CASSQGSGTSGSNEQFF

d_gene: NA
abundance: NA
v_gene: TRBV27
j_gene: TRBJ2-7
CDR3nt: TGTGCCAGCGTGGCTTCCTACGGGACCGGTAAAGCCTACGAGCAGTACTTC
CDR3aa: CASVASYGTGKAYEQYF

d_gene: TRBD1
abundance: few
v_gene: TRBV5-1
j_gene: TRBJ1-1
CDR3nt: TGCGCCAGCAGCTTGGGGACAGGGGCTGGGAGCACTGAAGCTTTCTTT
CDR3aa: CASSLGTGAGSTEAFF

d_gene: NA
abundance: NA
v_gene: TRBV11-2
j_gene: TRBJ1-3
CDR3nt: TGTGCCAGCAGCTTAGATTTGAGAAATGCCATATATTTT
CDR3aa: CASSLDLRNAIYF

d_gene: NA
abundance: few
v_gene: TRBV30
j_gene: TRBJ1-1
CDR3nt: TGTGCCTGGAGTGCAGTATCCGGCGTGAACACTGAAGCTTTCTTT
CDR3aa: CAWSAVSGVNTEAFF

d_gene: NA
abundance: NA
v_gene: TRBV5-1
j_gene: TRBJ2-3
CDR3nt: TGCGCCAGCGCCTATCTAGCGAGTAGCACAGATACGCAGTATTTT
CDR3aa: CASAYLASSTDTQYF

d_gene: NA
abundance: once
v_gene: TRBV27
j_gene: TRBJ1-5
CDR3nt: TGTGCCAGCAGCCCGGGTGTTAGCAATCAGCCCCAGCATTTT
CDR3aa: CASSPGVSNQPQHF

d_gene: TRBD1
abundance: NA
v_gene: TRBV11-2
j_gene: TRBJ2-3
CDR3nt: TGTGCCAGCAGCGTGGGACAGGGGGCTACAGATACGCAGTATTTT
CDR3aa: CASSVGQGATDTQYF

d_gene: TRBD1
abundance: few
v_gene: TRBV2
j_gene: TRBJ1-1
CDR3nt: TGTGCCAGCAGTGGACAGGGAGAGACTGAAGCTTTCTTT
CDR3aa: CASSGQGETEAFF

d_gene: NA
abundance: NA
v_gene: TRBV6-1
j_gene: TRBJ2-1
CDR3nt: TGTGCCAGCATGCTTACTTTTGACGGCTACAATGAGCAGTTCTTC
CDR3aa: CASMLTFDGYNEQFF

d_gene: TRBD1
abundance: NA
v_gene: TRBV4-1
j_gene: TRBJ1-2
CDR3nt: TGCGCCAGCAGCCAGACCAGTACTTCCGGGACAGGGTTTGATCGTTTC
CDR3aa: CASSQTSTSGTGFDRF

d_gene: TRBD1
abundance: NA
v_gene: TRBV2
j_gene: TRBJ2-2
CDR3nt: TGTGCCAGCAGCGTCGACAGGGCGGCGAACACCGGGGAGCTGTTTTTT
CDR3aa: CASSVDRAANTGELFF

d_gene: NA
abundance: NA
v_gene: TRBV5-6
j_gene: TRBJ1-5
CDR3nt: TGTGCCAGTTGCCGTGGCCGCAATCAGCCCCAGCATTTT
CDR3aa: CASCRGRNQPQHF

d_gene: NA
abundance: NA
v_gene: TRBV19
j_gene: TRBJ1-2
CDR3nt: TGTGCCAGTAGTGCTAACAGGGAGGGCTATGGCTACACCTTC
CDR3aa: CASSANREGYGYTF

d_gene: TRBD2
abundance: NA
v_gene: TRBV5-4
j_gene: TRBJ2-7
CDR3nt: TGTGCCAGCAGCTTGCCTAGCGGGACCAGCGAGCAGTACTTC
CDR3aa: CASSLPSGTSEQYF

d_gene: NA
abundance: few
v_gene: TRBV4-1
j_gene: TRBJ2-3
CDR3nt: TGCGCCAGCAGCCACACACGGCTTAGCACAGATACGCAGTATTTT
CDR3aa: CASSHTRLSTDTQYF